Listed below are T cell receptor beta chains from one sample, sequenced in a study of T cells in lung cancer brain metastases. Some clones are missing from TCRdb's copy, which holds only in-frame ones; the method was immunoSEQ multiplex PCR. This table holds about 6,000 clones, 84% found once. The sample comprised tumor tissue from a brain metastasis. Receptor source: a man aged 45-65 years with non-small cell lung cancer that had spread to the brain. CDR3s include the opening cysteine and the closing phenylalanine or tryptophan.

TRBV9 | 15 | CASSVADTGNYGYTF
TRBV6-1 | 15 | CASSQDWTWGNEQYF
TRBV30 | 16 | CAWSRLAGLFEETQYF
TRBV6-6 | 14 | CASSYGFSNQPQHF
TRBV20-1 | 11 | CSAGTSSRQFF
TRBV18 | 16 | CASSPRSGGLGETQYF
TRBV18 | 14 | CASSPGPSETEAFF
TRBV9 | 16 | CASSGGTSSSYNEQFF
TRBV5-4 | 14 | CASSLQGSEETQYF
TRBV30 | 14 | CAWMGRAPLNEQFF
TRBV9 | 15 | CASSDSLDSRGELFF
TRBV9 | 15 | CASSVAPFTTGELFF
TRBV2 | 14 | CASSAGRYNEKLFF
TRBV5-1 | 17 | CASSLGTGRGPNTEAFF
TRBV6-6 | 13 | CASSSGQGAVQYF
TRBV6-1 | 15 | CASRNGAYSNQPQHF
TRBV30 | 15 | CAWMRGKSNTGELFF
TRBV20-1 | 11 | CRAGQLGEAFF
TRBV7-9 | 13 | CATSANSGNTIYF
TRBV30 | 15 | CAWSVIPTLDTEAFF
TRBV6-4 | 11 | CASSGGGGYTF
TRBV6-5 | 15 | CASRDIAGRFGEQYF
TRBV13 | 15 | CASSSGQGKNTEAFF
TRBV7-9 | 14 | CASSFNGAGETQYF
TRBV19 | 17 | CASSALGGGRGTGELFF
TRBV19 | 14 | CASTSIGGADTQYF
TRBV10-3 | 17 | CAISELFGVSGANVLTF
TRBV2 | 14 | CASSEDSSIYGYTF
TRBV5-5 | 15 | CASSLSVEVTDTQYF
TRBV7-9 | 15 | CASGVLAGEYNEQFF
TRBV7-8 | 14 | CASSSGGRRSPLHF
TRBV10-3 | 14 | CAINSQGAEYEQYF
TRBV19 | 11 | CASEGRAEAFF
TRBV2 | 15 | CASSEQGNQGHGYTF
TRBV7-2 | 14 | CASSRGDQQETQYF
TRBV30 | 12 | CAWSVLTDTQYF
TRBV28 | 15 | CASSLSPGQGDGYTF
TRBV7-3 | 15 | CASSLTRGKSCEQYF
TRBV15 | 17 | CATSRDKRRDMNTEAFF
TRBV29-1 | 13 | CSAYRAVNTEAFF
TRBV5-1 | 13 | CASSIQGNTEAFF
TRBV5-1 | 14 | CASSLGAEGTEAFF
TRBV4-2 | 16 | CASSQDPAGENSPLHF
TRBV11-3 | 14 | CASSTAGGEREQFF
TRBV7-2 | 15 | CASSLGRGFRQPQHF
TRBV11-2 | 14 | CASSATMGNQPQHF
TRBV2 | 14 | CARQTGLTQETQYF
TRBV20-1 | 11 | CRADRNTEAFF
TRBV11-2 | 16 | CASSLGVSSSGNTIYF
TRBV13 | 15 | CASSRRQGAIDGYTF
TRBV21-1 | 15 | CASSKGCRDNSPLHF